The 22 T cell receptor beta chains given below trace back to one sample, sequenced in a study of blood T cell repertoires in COVID-19. Using immunoSEQ multiplex PCR, the repertoire was profiled, and TCRdb retains in-frame clones only, with some absent. The sample has around 72,000 clones, more than 75% seen once; the top ten hold under 20%. The source material was peripheral blood. These receptors all come from a human donor in a cohort sampled during active COVID-19.

The chain has TRBV7-6 and TRBJ2-7, with a tentative D call TRBD2 (5 bases). Per the germline V gene, CDR1 is SGHVS and CDR2 is FNYEAQ. CDR3 size: 16 residues. V was cut by 5 bases and J by 3 bases, with 20 bases left in between. The DNA of the CDR3 is TGTGCCAGCAGCCCAAGGCCGGGATCAAGGGACTACGAGCAGTACTTC. Its protein product is CASSPRPGSRDYEQYF.

This clone occurred once. This chain links TRBV7-9 with TRBJ2-1; 13 bases are a match to TRBD2. The V and J ends lost 4 bases and 2 bases, in that order; junction bases with no gene match: 5. CDR3 size: 17 residues. Germline V gene data show CDR1 as SEHNR and CDR2 as FQNEAQ (reference sequence). In DNA, the CDR3 is TGTGCCAGCAGCTCCCAGACTAGCGGGGGGCCCTACAATGAGCAGTTCTTC. This encodes CASSSQTSGGPYNEQFF.

V gene TRBV4-3 combines with J gene TRBJ1-6; D might be TRBD1 (6 bases). The germline V gene encodes CDR1 LGHNA and CDR2 YSLEER. Deletions cut 0 bases from V and 6 bases from J, with 12 bases between. This CDR3 has 16 amino acids. CDR3 region: CASSQDLQGGNSPLHF. The CDR3 DNA is TGCGCCAGCAGCCAAGATCTACAGGGCGGTAATTCACCCCTCCACTTT.

This clone was picked up one time. The chain has TRBV12-3 or TRBV12-4 and TRBJ1-2, with TRBD1 identical over 7 bases. The CDR3 totals 13 residues. Trimming removed 3 bases from V and 6 bases from J; junction bases left unmatched: 4. The CDR3 protein is CASSFQTGNGYTF. The CDR3 DNA reads TGTGCCAGCAGTTTTCAGACAGGGAATGGCTACACCTTC.

The chain joins TRBV19 to TRBJ2-5; maybe TRBD1 (6 bases). The V gene's germline CDR1 is LNHDA and CDR2 SQIVND (reference sequence). Trimming took off 3 bases at V and 5 bases at J, with 7 bases between the two ends. The CDR3 runs to 12 residues. The CDR3 DNA reads TGTGCCAGTAGTATGAGGGGGGAGACCCAGTACTTC. It encodes CASSMRGETQYF.

The rearrangement uses TRBV21-1 and TRBJ1-3. TRBV21-1 is listed as a pseudogene. CDR3 length: 17 amino acids. CDR3 nucleotide sequence: TGTGCCAGCAGCCGCTGGGGAAGGAGGAATTCTGGAAACACCATATATTTT. This translates into CASSRWGRRNSGNTIYF.

V usage is TRBV27 and J usage is TRBJ2-5, with D unresolved. V lost 3 bases, J lost 5 bases, and 13 bases lay in between. This CDR3 region has 14 residues. Per germline, CDR1 MNHEY and CDR2 SMNVEV (reference sequence). CDR3 nucleotide sequence: TGTGCCAGCAGTTTTGGCAGGTGGTTTGAGACCCAGTACTTC. Translation gives CASSFGRWFETQYF.

The chain couples TRBV15 to TRBJ1-4; D is perhaps TRBD1 (5 bases). The CDR3 totals 14 residues. V was clipped by 3 bases and J by 8 bases, with 13 bases between them. The V gene's germline CDR1 is LNHNV and CDR2 YYDKDF (reference sequence). CDR3 in amino acids: CATSRGTREEKLFF. For the CDR3, the DNA is TGTGCCACCAGCAGGGGGACTCGGGAGGAAAAACTGTTTTTT.

V gene TRBV6-2 or TRBV6-3 combines with J gene TRBJ2-5; TRBD1 matches at 7 bases. V shed 5 bases, J shed 4 bases, and the junction held 13 bases outside the gene matches. The CDR3 loop spans 16 amino acids. The germline V gene has CDR1 MNHEY and CDR2 SVGEGT. The CDR3 DNA sequence: TGTGCCAGCAGTACAGACAGGGACGGTGTGAGAGAGACCCAGTACTTC. Protein sequence: CASSTDRDGVRETQYF.

V gene TRBV6-5 combines with J gene TRBJ1-1, with TRBD1 matching over 7 bases. J gave up 8 bases and V 6 bases, and 12 bases lay outside the gene matches. The CDR3 contains 14 residues. CDR1 is MNHEY, CDR2 SVGAGI, per germline. Written as DNA, the CDR3 is TGTGCCAGCAGCTTAAGACAGGGCCTGAGGGAAGCTTTCTTT. Its translation: CASSLRQGLREAFF.

The V gene is TRBV12-3 or TRBV12-4, the J gene TRBJ2-7, with D possibly being TRBD2 (6 bases). The CDR3 runs 13 residues. Trimming took 3 bases from V and 2 from J, leaving 8 bases between them. The CDR3 DNA reads TGTGCCAGCAGTTTTAGCGGAACCTACGAGCAGTACTTC. As protein: CASSFSGTYEQYF.

The V gene is TRBV5-1, the J gene TRBJ1-1, with a tentative D call TRBD1 (5 bases). Looked up from germline, CDR1 is SGHRS and CDR2 is YFSETQ. V lost 4 bases and J lost 4, with 17 bases in between. This CDR3 is 15 amino acids long. The CDR3 DNA follows: TGCGCCAGCAGCACCGGGAGCAGGGCCGGCACTGAAGCTTTCTTT. Protein product: CASSTGSRAGTEAFF.

The genes are TRBV5-1 and TRBJ1-4, with 8 bases identical to TRBD1. The V gene end was trimmed by 4 bases and the J gene end by 8 bases; junction bases not matched to a gene: 4. The CDR3 has 13 amino acids. Per the germline V gene, CDR1 is SGHRS and CDR2 is YFSETQ. The CDR3 is CASSPGQGEKLFF. For the CDR3, the DNA is TGCGCCAGCAGCCCCGGACAGGGAGAAAAACTGTTTTTT. The full variable domain, in which reference TRBV5-1 and TRBJ1-4 provide the parts outside the CDR3, is KAGVTQTPRYLIKTRGQQVTLSCSPISGHRSVSWYQQTPGQGLQFLFEYFSETQRNKGNFPGRFSGRQFSNSRSEMNVSTLELGDSALYLCASSPGQGEKLFFGSGTQLSVL.

This clone was seen more than once but under ten times. V and J are TRBV19 and TRBJ1-3; TRBD1 matches at 8 bases. Germline V CDR1 and CDR2: LNHDA, SQIVND (reference sequence). The CDR3 sequence is 16 residues long. V trimming: 5 bases; J trimming: 0 bases; junction bases outside the gene matches: 6. CDR3 sequence (DNA): TGTGCCAGTAGTTTGGACAGGGCTTTCTCTGGAAACACCATATATTTT. Translating it yields CASSLDRAFSGNTIYF.

The rearrangement uses TRBV9 and TRBJ2-5; 8 bases match TRBD2. J gave up 5 bases and V 10 bases, and 10 bases lay outside the gene matches. The CDR3 length is 13 residues. In germline, CDR1 is SGDLS, CDR2 YYNGEE. The CDR3 sequence is CACSGGPFETQYF. CDR3 sequence (DNA): TGTGCCTGCTCGGGGGGGCCGTTTGAGACCCAGTACTTC.

The CDR3 protein is CASSVAGTGVYNEQFF. CDR3 bases: TGTGCCAGCAGTGTAGCCGGGACAGGGGTCTACAATGAGCAGTTCTTC. The genes are TRBV28 and TRBJ2-1; 10 bases align to TRBD1. J was trimmed by 3 bases and V by 5 bases; bases with no gene match: 7. The CDR3 sequence is 16 residues long. The V gene's germline CDR1 is MDHEN and CDR2 SYDVKM.

The chain carries TRBV6-1 and TRBJ1-2, with 7 bases fitting TRBD1. Germline CDR1 reads MNHNS; CDR2 reads SASEGT. J lost 5 bases, V lost 3 bases, and 0 bases had no gene match. This CDR3 region has 12 residues. CDR3 DNA: TGTGCCAGCAGTGAGACAGGGTATGGCTACACCTTC. As protein: CASSETGYGYTF.

This clone was counted between two and nine times. The chain employs TRBV5-1 and TRBJ2-5; 9 nucleotides align to TRBD2. This CDR3 region has 18 residues. Germline loops: CDR1 SGHRS, CDR2 YFSETQ. The V and J ends lost 0 bases and 1 base, in that order; junction bases with no gene match: 10. The CDR3 region has the DNA TGCGCCAGCAGCTTGGGGGGTTCGGCTAGCGGGGTCCAAGAGACCCAGTACTTC. Its protein is CASSLGGSASGVQETQYF.

The chain carries TRBV2 and TRBJ2-5; maybe TRBD1 (6 bases). This CDR3 has 16 residues. Deletions cut 7 bases from V and 1 base from J, with 19 bases between. From germline, CDR1 is SNHLY and CDR2 FYNNEI. The CDR3 protein is CASNGKRGGTQETQYF. CDR3 DNA: TGTGCCAGCAACGGTAAACGTGGGGGCACCCAAGAGACCCAGTACTTC.

V usage is TRBV10-2 and J usage is TRBJ2-1; 10 nucleotides match TRBD2. V lost 0 bases to trimming and J lost 5 bases; unmatched junction nucleotides: 7. Looked up from germline, CDR1 is WSHSY and CDR2 is SAAADI. The CDR3 loop spans 17 amino acids. CDR3: CASSESTGLAVNNEQFF. The CDR3 DNA sequence: TGCGCCAGCAGTGAGTCGACAGGACTAGCGGTTAACAATGAGCAGTTCTTC.

This chain links TRBV5-1 with TRBJ1-6, with TRBD1 matching over 9 bases. CDR1 is SGHRS and CDR2 is YFSETQ in the germline V gene. This CDR3 has 15 amino acids. The V segment lost 3 bases and the J segment 5 bases; nucleotides outside the gene matches: 3. In nucleotides, the CDR3 is TGCGCCAGCAGCTGGAGGACAGGGGATAATTCACCCCTCCACTTT. Translated, it gives CASSWRTGDNSPLHF. Together with reference TRBV5-1 and TRBJ1-6, the CDR3 gives the full variable domain: KAGVTQTPRYLIKTRGQQVTLSCSPISGHRSVSWYQQTPGQGLQFLFEYFSETQRNKGNFPGRFSGRQFSNSRSEMNVSTLELGDSALYLCASSWRTGDNSPLHFGNGTRLTVT.

The rearrangement uses TRBV6-6 and TRBJ2-3; TRBD2 might be the D (5 bases). Trimming shortened V by 11 bases and J by 3 bases, and 18 bases separated the two germline ends. The CDR3 sequence is 14 residues long. Per the germline V gene, CDR1 is MNHNY and CDR2 is SVGAGI (reference sequence). The CDR3 loop is CAVSGPTGTDTQYF. The DNA for the CDR3 is TGTGCCGTTTCGGGCCCGACGGGAACAGATACGCAGTATTTT.